Described below is a single TCR beta chain sequence and its context. The antigen remains unidentified. These data come from a study of Ad26.COV2.S vaccination and SARS-CoV-2 variants. Whole-study context: Sample donor was a member of the COV1001 Ad26.COV2.S trial arm. The study, taken as a whole, reports: Compared with placebo recipients, vaccine recipients had higher spike-specific TCR breadth. Total T cell responses, in the TCR breadth and depth analyses, may have been underestimated.

Clones were sequenced by immunoSEQ multiplex PCR, and TCRdb holds only the in-frame ones, with some missing. The table lists about 400,000 clones, around 91% of them singletons. As for treatment: some 20 received Ad26.COV2.S at low or high dose, single or two shots; roughly five received placebo; per-sample allocation not given. At day 63 after the first vaccine or placebo injection, samples were drawn. This material consisted of peripheral blood, taken in a trial of Ad26.COV2.S vaccine versus placebo. The source is a person between 18 and 65 years old who received the Ad26.COV2.S COVID-19 vaccine or a placebo.

This CDR3 reads CASSDTSGRPYEQYF. The CDR3 nucleotides are TGTGCCAGCAGCGACACTAGCGGGAGACCCTACGAGCAGTACTTC. This chain connects TRBV3-1 (or the pseudogene TRBV3-2) to TRBJ2-7; the match to TRBD2 covers 11 bases. The CDR3 is 15 amino acids. CDR1 is LGHDT, CDR2 YNNKEL, per germline (reference sequence). V dropped 5 bases and J dropped 2; count of bases not matched to a gene: 5.